Listed here are 10 T cell receptor beta chains from one sample, sequenced in a study of PD-1 blockade in classical Hodgkin lymphoma (dated by TCRdb to about 2020). Receptor amplification or capture employed the immunoSEQ multiplex PCR assay. TCRdb provides this immuneACCESS table in a form limited to in-frame rearrangements. Some clones are lacking; in checked studies, under half of them reflect an unresolved V gene, and why the rest are absent is not known. This sample lists tens of thousands of clones; roughly 93% were detected once. Of the sample, more than 2% falls within the top ten clones. The intended sense of this specimen's time point label: newly diagnosed, previously untreated cHL patient sample. Material: peripheral blood mononuclear cells (PBMCs). Receptors were obtained from a human donor with classical Hodgkin lymphoma.

The chain uses TRBV19 and TRBJ2-5; D might be TRBD2 (6 bases). The CDR3 runs to 14 residues. V was pared by 3 bases and J by 7 bases, with 15 bases between. The germline gives CDR1 LNHDA, CDR2 SQIVND (reference sequence). This CDR3 reads CASSIEGLGGTQYF. CDR3 coding DNA: TGTGCCAGTAGTATTGAGGGCCTGGGAGGGACCCAGTACTTC.

This chain links TRBV11-2 with TRBJ2-1; the match to TRBD1 covers 8 bases. Per the germline V gene, CDR1 is SGHAT and CDR2 is FQNNGV. With V trimmed by 5 bases and J by 4 bases, 13 bases remained unmatched. This CDR3 is 17 amino acids long. This chain's CDR3 is CASSLGVLRTGYNEQFF. The CDR3 DNA reads as TGTGCCAGCAGCCTAGGGGTCCTGAGGACAGGGTACAATGAGCAGTTCTTC.

The CDR3 here is CASKEINEKLFF. DNA of the CDR3: TGTGCCAGCAAAGAAATTAATGAAAAACTGTTTTTT. V is TRBV2 and J is TRBJ1-4; D ambiguous. Germline CDR1 SNHLY, CDR2 FYNNEI. V was trimmed by 7 bases and J by 4 bases, leaving 7 bases between them. This CDR3 region has 12 residues.

This chain uses TRBV6-5 with TRBJ2-1, with 8 bases lining up with TRBD2. The junction had 7 bases not matched to a gene; V was cut back by 4 bases and J by 8 bases. Germline CDR1 reads MNHEY; CDR2 reads SVGAGI. The CDR3 length is 14 residues. Here the CDR3 reads CASSSSGRGYEQFF. CDR3 nucleotides: TGTGCCAGCAGTTCTAGCGGGCGAGGGTATGAGCAGTTCTTC.

Only one count was recorded for this clone. V and J are TRBV6-5 and TRBJ2-7; 11 bases line up with TRBD2. This CDR3 spans 16 amino acids. The junction had 6 bases not matched to a gene; V was cut back by 2 bases and J by 3 bases. Per the germline V gene, CDR1 is MNHEY and CDR2 is SVGAGI. In nucleotides, the CDR3 is TGTGCCAGCAGTTACGTAGCGGGAGGGCCTAGCTACGAGCAGTACTTC. Its protein product is CASSYVAGGPSYEQYF.

The V gene is TRBV5-1, the J gene TRBJ1-2; 8 nucleotides match TRBD1. Per germline, CDR1 SGHRS and CDR2 YFSETQ. This CDR3 contains 15 residues. With 2 bases clipped from V and 8 bases from J, the junction kept 11 bases outside the gene matches. The CDR3 loop is CASSLPTGATKGYTF. For the CDR3, the DNA is TGCGCCAGCAGCTTACCGACAGGGGCCACGAAGGGCTACACCTTC.

The chain joins TRBV28 to TRBJ2-1; TRBD1 agrees at 12 bases. Germline trimming cut 3 bases from V and 4 bases from J; bases unmatched to any gene: 10. Germline CDR1 is MDHEN and CDR2 is SYDVKM. The CDR3 contains 18 residues. The DNA for the CDR3 is TGTGCCAGCAGTTTCAACACCGGGACAGGGGGCAAATACAATGAGCAGTTCTTC. Amino acids: CASSFNTGTGGKYNEQFF.

The V gene is TRBV23-1, the J gene TRBJ2-1; unclear D gene. TRBV23-1 is flagged as an ORF with uncertain function. V lost 3 bases to trimming and J lost 5 bases, with 11 bases between them. The CDR3 covers 14 residues. The CDR3 loop is CASSHPGPDNEQFF. The CDR3 DNA is TGCGCCAGCAGTCACCCTGGACCGGACAATGAGCAGTTCTTC.

This clone was recorded once. The V call is TRBV6-1, the J call TRBJ1-6; D possibly corresponds to TRBD1 (6 bases). The CDR3 is made up of 15 amino acids. V gave up 4 bases and J gave up 8 bases, with 15 bases separating them. CDR1 and CDR2 (germline): MNHNS, SASEGT. The CDR3 DNA reads as TGTGCCAGCAGTGTAGTCCGGGACAAGGATTCACCCCTCCACTTT. This sequence encodes CASSVVRDKDSPLHF.

The V gene is TRBV4-3, the J gene TRBJ2-5; 10 positions match TRBD2. V shed 3 bases and J 3 bases; nucleotides not matched to a gene: 7. Germline lookup yields CDR1 LGHNA and CDR2 YSLEER. The CDR3 sequence is 16 residues long. The DNA of the CDR3 is TGCGCCAGCAGCCAGGGCGGCGGACTAGCGGAAGAGACCCAGTACTTC. Amino acids: CASSQGGGLAEETQYF.